These T cell receptor beta chains were read from a single sample in a study of T cell changes during pregnancy in multiple sclerosis. Data came from immunoSEQ multiplex PCR; TCRdb stores just in-frame clones and leaves some out. Among around 45,000 clones listed, roughly 90% were seen once. The sequenced sample was CD4+ T cells from peripheral blood mononuclear cells, obtained before pregnancy. Receptor source: a female donor with multiple sclerosis, enrolled in a pregnancy study. Each CDR3 is given with its conserved first and last residue. The order of the fields is V gene, D gene, J gene, clone size, CDR3 protein, CDR3 DNA. D genes are given only for firm matches. A clone size is listed for some rows: how often the clone was seen (once, few, many), or a class if it is expanded.

TRBV2	-	TRBJ1-5	few	CASSRTQKGEPQHF	TGTGCCAGCAGCCGGACACAGAAAGGGGAGCCCCAGCATTTT
TRBV7-6	TRBD2	TRBJ2-2	-	CASSSLGLAGGPNTGELFF	TGTGCCAGCAGCTCCCTTGGACTAGCGGGGGGGCCTAACACCGGGGAGCTGTTTTTT
TRBV10-3	-	TRBJ1-2	-	CAIRDNANYGYTF	TGTGCCATCAGGGACAACGCTAACTATGGCTACACCTTC
TRBV19	TRBD1	TRBJ2-2	-	CASSIRLGQGAAGELFF	TGTGCCAGTAGTATTAGGTTGGGACAGGGGGCCGCCGGGGAGCTGTTTTTT
TRBV20-1	-	TRBJ1-1	medium-sized	CSARESTEAFF	TGCAGTGCTAGAGAGAGCACTGAAGCTTTCTTT
TRBV21-1	-	TRBJ1-2	-	CASSKANSLQGFYGYTF	TGTGCCAGCAGCAAAGCCAATTCCTTACAGGGATTTTATGGCTACACCTTC
TRBV19	TRBD2	TRBJ2-7	-	CASSPGRGEQYF	TGTGCCAGTAGCCCAGGGAGGGGCGAGCAGTACTTC
TRBV11-3	-	TRBJ1-5	-	CASCGNQPQHF	TGTGCCAGCTGCGGGAATCAGCCCCAGCATTTT
TRBV5-1	-	TRBJ2-5	-	CASSLGGTEAQYF	TGCGCCAGCAGCTTGGGAGGGACTGAGGCCCAGTACTTC
TRBV5-1	-	TRBJ1-1	-	CASSSSGGVTEAFF	TGCGCCAGCAGCTCGTCGGGGGGAGTCACTGAAGCTTTCTTT
TRBV5-3	-	TRBJ2-5	once	CARGNLGARDQETQYF	TGTGCCAGAGGCAACCTAGGGGCCCGAGACCAAGAGACCCAGTACTTC
TRBV29-1	TRBD2	TRBJ2-5	-	CSVDGGTSGGTWSQYF	TGCAGCGTTGATGGGGGGACTAGCGGGGGGACTTGGTCCCAGTACTTC
TRBV18	-	TRBJ1-2	-	CASSPPNGDGYTF	TGTGCCAGCTCACCACCGAACGGGGATGGCTACACCTTC
TRBV27	TRBD2	TRBJ2-4	-	CASSLTTGLAGVKNIQYF	TGTGCCAGCAGTTTAACCACTGGACTAGCGGGAGTCAAAAACATTCAGTACTTC
TRBV6-5	-	TRBJ1-1	-	CASVGTMNTEAFF	TGTGCCAGCGTCGGCACTATGAACACTGAAGCTTTCTTT
TRBV28	TRBD1	TRBJ1-1	-	CASSESGQFNTEAFF	TGTGCCAGCAGTGAATCGGGACAGTTTAACACTGAAGCTTTCTTT
TRBV6-6	TRBD1	TRBJ1-5	-	CASREGGGNQPQHF	TGTGCCAGCAGGGAAGGGGGCGGCAATCAGCCCCAGCATTTT
TRBV15	-	TRBJ2-7	-	CATSRERGPGEQYF	TGTGCCACCAGCAGAGAACGGGGTCCGGGGGAGCAGTACTTC
TRBV19	-	TRBJ2-1	once	CACGAVTYNEQFF	TGTGCCTGCGGGGCCGTAACCTACAATGAGCAGTTCTTC
TRBV6-5	TRBD2	TRBJ2-7	-	CASRDLAGLFYEQYF	TGTGCCAGCAGGGACCTAGCGGGCCTTTTTTACGAGCAGTACTTC
TRBV19	TRBD1	TRBJ2-7	-	CASTLRGQGGYEQYF	TGTGCCAGTACCCTACGGGGACAGGGTGGGTACGAGCAGTACTTC
TRBV28	TRBD2	TRBJ2-7	-	CASRSPGLAGGWEQYF	TGTGCCAGCAGATCCCCTGGTTTAGCGGGGGGTTGGGAGCAGTACTTC
TRBV28	TRBD1	TRBJ2-1	-	CASSLGGQGQNEQFF	TGTGCCAGCAGTTTAGGGGGACAGGGACAAAATGAGCAGTTCTTC
TRBV19	TRBD1	TRBJ1-5	-	CASRLGTGVGQPQHF	TGTGCCAGTAGACTCGGGACAGGGGTAGGTCAGCCCCAGCATTTT
TRBV30	TRBD2	TRBJ2-1	-	CAWSVRTSGLKFSYNEQFF	TGTGCCTGGAGTGTAAGGACTAGCGGCCTTAAATTCTCCTACAATGAGCAGTTCTTC
TRBV19	TRBD1	TRBJ2-4	-	CASSRTGGLENIQYF	TGTGCCAGTAGTAGGACAGGGGGTCTGGAAAACATTCAGTACTTC
TRBV18	-	TRBJ1-1	-	CASSPPNRGGGTEAFF	TGTGCCAGCTCACCACCGAATAGAGGGGGGGGGACTGAAGCTTTCTTT
TRBV2	-	TRBJ2-4	-	CASSGRDKAKNIQYF	TGTGCCAGCAGTGGCAGGGATAAAGCCAAAAACATTCAGTACTTC
TRBV20-1	-	TRBJ1-2	-	CSAPQNYGYTF	TGCAGTGCTCCCCAGAACTATGGCTACACCTTC
TRBV28	-	TRBJ1-1	-	CASSLTQGEAFF	TGTGCCAGCAGTCTAACCCAGGGTGAAGCTTTCTTT
TRBV2	-	TRBJ2-3	-	CASSVIASTDTQYF	TGTGCCAGCAGTGTTATAGCGAGCACAGATACGCAGTATTTT
TRBV4-2	TRBD2	TRBJ2-1	-	CASSRGGLAGGNEQFF	TGTGCCAGCAGCCGCGGGGGACTAGCGGGTGGCAATGAGCAGTTCTTC
TRBV2	-	TRBJ2-7	-	CASSTGQGPYEQYF	TGTGCCAGCAGTACGGGGCAGGGGCCCTACGAGCAGTACTTC
TRBV30	TRBD2	TRBJ2-3	-	CAWNSGLAGTDTQYF	TGTGCCTGGAACTCGGGTCTAGCGGGCACAGATACGCAGTATTTT
TRBV19	-	TRBJ1-5	-	CASTTTGSGQPQHF	TGTGCCAGTACCACCACGGGTTCCGGGCAGCCCCAGCATTTT
TRBV19	TRBD1	TRBJ1-2	once	CASRTGGGGYTF	TGTGCCAGTCGCACAGGGGGAGGTGGCTACACCTTC
TRBV27	-	TRBJ1-2	-	CASSFSIGYGYTF	TGTGCCAGCAGTTTTTCAATCGGCTATGGCTACACCTTC
TRBV4-1	-	TRBJ2-7	-	CASSRIGGGQAYEQYF	TGCGCCAGCAGCCGAATCGGAGGGGGCCAAGCCTACGAGCAGTACTTC
TRBV5-1	-	TRBJ2-3	-	CASMDSDPLRTDTQYF	TGCGCCAGCATGGACAGTGACCCCCTAAGGACAGATACGCAGTATTTT
TRBV7-2	TRBD2	TRBJ2-5	-	CASSSGLATKTQYF	TGTGCCAGCAGCTCGGGACTAGCCACCAAGACCCAGTACTTC
TRBV6-1	-	TRBJ2-5	-	CASSRPGGKGETQYF	TGTGCCAGCAGCCGGCCTGGGGGGAAGGGGGAGACCCAGTACTTC
TRBV10-1	-	TRBJ2-2	once	CASSGPGEGTGELFF	TGCGCCAGCAGTGGACCAGGAGAGGGTACCGGGGAGCTGTTTTTT
TRBV7-3	-	TRBJ2-1	few	CASCSGPDNEQFF	TGTGCCAGCTGCTCAGGGCCAGACAATGAGCAGTTCTTC
TRBV19	TRBD1	TRBJ1-5	-	CASSPQTGNQPQHF	TGTGCCAGTAGTCCTCAGACAGGGAATCAGCCCCAGCATTTT
TRBV11-3	-	TRBJ2-2	-	CASSLVGAGELFF	TGTGCCAGCAGCTTGGTAGGGGCCGGGGAGCTGTTTTTT
TRBV19	-	TRBJ1-2	-	CASIPPGIGYGYTF	TGTGCCAGTATCCCACCCGGGATCGGGTATGGCTACACCTTC
TRBV28	-	TRBJ1-5	-	CASSAGGLSNQPQHF	TGTGCCAGCAGCGCGGGAGGATTGAGCAATCAGCCCCAGCATTTT
TRBV19	-	TRBJ1-5	-	CASTGRRDQPQHF	TGTGCCAGCACAGGGCGGAGAGATCAGCCCCAGCATTTT
TRBV4-3	-	TRBJ2-6	-	CASSQDIMAAGGLSGANVLTF	TGCGCCAGCAGCCAAGATATTATGGCGGCAGGGGGACTCTCTGGGGCCAACGTCCTGACTTTC
TRBV6-5	-	TRBJ1-2	-	CASSKPESGYTF	TGTGCCAGCAGCAAGCCCGAGAGTGGCTACACCTTC
TRBV6-1	-	TRBJ1-1	-	CASMLVWGADTEAFF	TGTGCCAGCATGCTTGTGTGGGGCGCGGACACTGAAGCTTTCTTT
TRBV6-1	-	TRBJ1-5	few	CASSAKTGTDQPQHF	TGTGCCAGCAGTGCAAAAACAGGGACGGATCAGCCCCAGCATTTT
TRBV4-1	-	TRBJ1-4	-	CASSLLPGEGLFF	TGCGCCAGCAGCCTTCTACCGGGCGAGGGACTGTTTTTT
TRBV5-1	TRBD1	TRBJ1-1	-	CASSLDGTGGVVTEAFF	TGCGCCAGCAGCTTGGATGGGACAGGGGGCGTAGTCACTGAAGCTTTCTTT
TRBV7-6	-	TRBJ2-7	once	CASSSQGFSYEQYF	TGTGCCAGCAGCTCGCAGGGTTTTTCCTACGAGCAGTACTTC
TRBV5-4	-	TRBJ1-2	-	CASSFSRAGGYTF	TGTGCCAGCAGCTTTAGCAGGGCGGGGGGCTACACCTTC
TRBV9	-	TRBJ1-3	-	CASSVSRGGNTIYF	TGTGCCAGCAGCGTATCGAGGGGGGGAAACACCATATATTTT
TRBV5-1	TRBD1	TRBJ1-6	-	CASSTGTGSSPLHF	TGCGCCAGCAGTACCGGGACAGGGAGTTCACCCCTCCACTTT
TRBV7-8	-	TRBJ2-7	once	CASSFGDMPLSEQYF	TGTGCCAGCAGCTTCGGGGACATGCCACTGAGTGAGCAGTACTTC